The clone carrying this TCR beta chain was observed many times. Its antigen is currently unknown. The entry originates in a study of neurological immune-mediated disorders. Broader study findings: Expanded clones shared no CDR3 amino acid sequences across subjects, suggesting private repertoires in all groups.

The cDNA was synthesized by means of template-switch 5'RACE, which was carried out with 10-nucleotide random UMIs. Over 170 million TCR-beta sequences from 15-18 subjects were obtained in each sequencing run. MiXCR was run by TCRdb on the 5' RACE reads, yielding one entry per CDR3 protein. The sample records under 40,000 distinct CDR3 sequences, 10% to 15% being singletons. Time point reported: longitudinal time-point 2. Preparation of the unsorted libraries drew on 2 million PBMCs stored at -80 C. V was shortened by 6 bases and J by 6 bases, with 22 bases between the two germline ends. CDR3 size: 15 residues. Germline V gives CDR1 SGHRS, CDR2 YFSETQ.

The sequence derives from a middle-aged woman in good health. The specimen sequenced was PBMCs. The J gene is TRBJ2-7, the V gene TRBV5-1; D may be TRBD1 (7 bases). The CDR3 nucleotides read TGCGCCAGCAAGACGCAGGGGGAGGCTATTGGCGAGCAGTACTTC. Translated, it gives CASKTQGEAIGEQYF.